Listed here are 25 T cell receptor beta chains from one sample, sequenced in a study of blood T cell repertoires in COVID-19. Profiled with immunoSEQ multiplex PCR; TCRdb holds only in-frame clones, not every one. The top ten clones hold approximately 14% of a sample with 200,000 to 250,000 clones, about 90% of them seen once. Source material: PBMCs or T cells enriched from blood (not recorded which). The receptor set was obtained from a woman aged 50 to 60 with acute COVID-19.

The chain uses TRBV5-6 and TRBJ1-1, with D maybe TRBD1 (5 bases). Between the trimmed V and J ends, which lost 4 bases and 6 bases, there was a span of 13 bases. Per the germline V gene, CDR1 is SGHDT and CDR2 is YYEEEE. This CDR3 has 13 residues. CDR3 in amino acids: CASSPQGGAEAFF. CDR3 nucleotide sequence: TGTGCCAGCAGCCCTCAGGGCGGGGCTGAAGCTTTCTTT.

This chain uses TRBV24-1 with TRBJ1-2, with TRBD1 as a possible D gene (5 bases). The CDR3 is 12 amino acids. CDR1 KGHDR and CDR2 SFDVKD come from the germline V gene. The germline V and J ends were trimmed by 1 base and 7 bases, with 6 bases remaining between them. CDR3 residues: CATSDFGGGYTF. CDR3 DNA sequence: TGTGCCACCAGTGATTTCGGGGGTGGCTACACCTTC.

This chain joins TRBV15 and TRBJ1-5; the D is unclear. Per germline, CDR1 LNHNV and CDR2 YYDKDF (reference sequence). This CDR3 spans 16 amino acids. Deletions cut 2 bases from V and 5 bases from J, with 16 bases between. This CDR3 is CATSRPRSLGDQPQHF. As DNA, the CDR3 is TGTGCCACCAGCAGACCCCGAAGTCTAGGCGATCAGCCCCAGCATTTT. The whole variable domain, filled in from reference TRBV15 and TRBJ1-5, reads DAMVIQNPRYQVTQFGKPVTLSCSQTLNHNVMYWYQQKSSQAPKLLFHYYDKDFNNEADTPDNFQSRRPNTSFCFLDIRSPGLGDTAMYLCATSRPRSLGDQPQHFGDGTRLSIL.

The gene calls are TRBV5-4 and TRBJ2-2; 11 nucleotides align to TRBD2. Germline V lookup: CDR1 SGHNT, CDR2 YYREEE (reference sequence). With 3 bases clipped from V and 7 bases from J, the junction kept 11 bases outside the gene matches. The CDR3 extends over 17 amino acids. DNA for the CDR3: TGTGCCAGCAGCTCGGGGCGGCTAGCGGGAGGAGGCGGGGAGCTGTTTTTT. Protein sequence: CASSSGRLAGGGGELFF.

In regard to this clone: Other DNA sequences of this sample code for an identical CDR3. The V and J genes are TRBV5-6 and TRBJ1-2; D unresolved. Germline values: CDR1 SGHDT, CDR2 YYEEEE. V lost 0 bases and J 2 bases, leaving 8 bases between the germline ends. The CDR3 is 14 amino acids. The CDR3 loop is CASSLVGQNYGYTF. The CDR3 bases are TGTGCCAGCAGCTTGGTTGGCCAAAACTATGGCTACACCTTC.

The chain couples TRBV29-1 to TRBJ2-7; either TRBD1 or TRBD2 may fit D (6 bases each). Germline CDR1 is SQVTM and CDR2 is ANQGSEA. V lost 7 bases, J lost 0 bases, and 7 bases lay in between. The CDR3 is 11 residues long. The CDR3 reads CSAGASYEQYF. The DNA for the CDR3 is TGCAGCGCGGGGGCCTCCTACGAGCAGTACTTC.

The rearrangement links TRBV28 to TRBJ2-2; D is uncertain. Trimming took off 7 bases at V and 6 bases at J, with 12 bases between the two ends. CDR3 size: 13 residues. Germline CDR1 is MDHEN and CDR2 is SYDVKM. CDR3 coding DNA: TGTGCCAGCACGGTCCAGACACCCGGGGAGCTGTTTTTT. This encodes CASTVQTPGELFF.

V usage is TRBV28 and J usage is TRBJ2-7; 9 bases align to TRBD2. This CDR3 has 19 residues. The V segment lost 2 bases and the J segment 4 bases; nucleotides outside the gene matches: 18. Germline loops: CDR1 MDHEN, CDR2 SYDVKM. For the CDR3, the DNA is TGTGCCAGCAGTTTAGAGGTCTCGGGGGGGCTAGCGGGACAGTACGAGCAGTACTTC. Protein product: CASSLEVSGGLAGQYEQYF.

J is TRBJ2-7 and V is TRBV20-1, with 11 bases that match TRBD2. The CDR3 runs 16 residues. With 3 bases clipped from V and 3 bases from J, the junction kept 10 bases outside the gene matches. Germline V CDR1 and CDR2: DFQATT, SNEGSKA (reference sequence). Written as DNA, the CDR3 is TGCAGTGCTAGTCATCCGGGACTAGCGGCATTCTACGAGCAGTACTTC. This sequence encodes CSASHPGLAAFYEQYF.

This sequence joins TRBV9 and TRBJ2-7; 8 bases are shared with TRBD2. CDR3 length: 15 residues. J was trimmed by 3 bases and V by 2 bases; bases with no gene match: 7. Per germline, CDR1 SGDLS and CDR2 YYNGEE. CDR3 protein: CASSVSAGGGYEQYF. CDR3 in DNA: TGTGCCAGCAGCGTGTCGGCGGGGGGCGGCTACGAGCAGTACTTC.

This chain uses TRBV5-4 with TRBJ2-7; TRBD1 matches at 8 bases. From germline, CDR1 is SGHNT and CDR2 YYREEE (reference sequence). This CDR3 region has 14 residues. The J segment lost 7 bases and the V segment lost 5 bases, leaving 11 bases of the junction unmatched. Here the CDR3 reads CASSSDRGPWEQYF. The CDR3 coding sequence is TGTGCCAGCAGTTCCGACAGGGGTCCGTGGGAGCAGTACTTC. Based on the CDR3 plus reference TRBV5-4 and TRBJ2-7, the full variable domain is ETGVTQSPTHLIKTRGQQVTLRCSSQSGHNTVSWYQQALGQGPQFIFQYYREEENGRGNFPPRFSGLQFPNYSSELNVNALELDDSALYLCASSSDRGPWEQYFGPGTRLTVT.

The gene calls are TRBV11-2 and TRBJ2-5; the D gene is possibly TRBD2 (6 bases). V gave up 1 base and J gave up 5 bases, with 11 bases separating them. Germline loops: CDR1 SGHAT, CDR2 FQNNGV. The CDR3 totals 14 residues. The CDR3 DNA sequence: TGTGCCAGCAGCTTAGGGCGGGGTTGGGAGACCCAGTACTTC. Protein product: CASSLGRGWETQYF. Full variable domain (missing parts from reference TRBV11-2 and TRBJ2-5): EAGVAQSPRYKIIEKRQSVAFWCNPISGHATLYWYQQILGQGPKLLIQFQNNGVVDDSQLPKDRFSAERLKGVDSTLKIQPAKLEDSAVYLCASSLGRGWETQYFGPGTRLLVL.

The rearrangement uses TRBV19 and TRBJ2-2, with TRBD2 matching 10 bases. CDR1 and CDR2 (germline): LNHDA, SQIVND (reference sequence). Unmatched junction bases numbered 15, after V lost 10 bases and J lost 7 bases. The CDR3 has 16 residues. DNA of the CDR3: TGTGCCACCACGCCCCTAGCGGGAGAATATAACGGGGAGCTGTTTTTT. Its translation is CATTPLAGEYNGELFF.

The chain links TRBV23-1 to TRBJ2-1; 7 bases fit TRBD2. TRBV23-1 is marked as an open reading frame, function uncertain. The junction had 18 bases not matched to a gene; V was cut back by 7 bases and J by 0 bases. The CDR3 sequence is 19 residues long. The CDR3 coding sequence is TGCGCCAGCACTCAGGAGCGGGGCCGGACTTCCAGCTCCTACAATGAGCAGTTCTTC. Its protein product is CASTQERGRTSSSYNEQFF.

The chain carries TRBV5-1 and TRBJ2-1; 9 bases map to TRBD1. CDR1 is SGHRS and CDR2 is YFSETQ in the germline V gene. V shed 3 bases, J shed 7 bases, and the junction held 8 bases outside the gene matches. CDR3 length equals 15 residues. DNA for the CDR3: TGCGCCAGCAGCTATGCGGGACAGGGCGCGAATGAGCAGTTCTTC. Amino acids: CASSYAGQGANEQFF.

This sequence joins TRBV27 and TRBJ2-4; D possibly corresponds to TRBD1 (6 bases). Trimming removed 5 bases from V and 3 bases from J, with 17 bases in between. The germline CDR1 and CDR2 sequences are MNHEY and SMNVEV (reference sequence). The CDR3 consists of 16 residues. The CDR3 here is CASSPYRVSGKNIQYF. CDR3 sequence (DNA): TGTGCCAGCAGTCCATACAGGGTTTCGGGCAAAAACATTCAGTACTTC.

The chain employs TRBV6-2 or TRBV6-3 and TRBJ1-5; 10 bases are shared with TRBD1. V trimming: 6 bases; J trimming: 1 base; junction bases outside the gene matches: 18. CDR1 and CDR2 from the germline V gene are MNHEY and SVGEGT. This CDR3 contains 20 residues. CDR3 nucleotides: TGTGCCAGCAGCCCACTGCCCGGGACAGGGGCCCTCCGGAGCAATCAGCCCCAGCATTTT. This encodes CASSPLPGTGALRSNQPQHF.

This clone has just one count. This chain uses TRBV6-1 with TRBJ2-1; TRBD2 is a possible D gene (5 bases). V lost 1 base to trimming and J lost 3 bases, with 13 bases between them. From germline, CDR1 is MNHNS and CDR2 SASEGT. This CDR3 comprises 16 residues. This CDR3 is CASSEVAGLFYNEQFF. CDR3 nucleotide sequence: TGTGCCAGCAGTGAAGTGGCAGGACTTTTCTACAATGAGCAGTTCTTC.

This clone was recorded only once. This rearrangement joins TRBV29-1 to TRBJ1-2; no clear D gene. Germline V gene lookup returns CDR1 SQVTM and CDR2 ANQGSEA. The germline V and J ends were trimmed by 4 bases and 0 bases, with 6 bases remaining between them. The CDR3 loop spans 12 amino acids. The CDR3 bases are TGCAGCGTTGGGGAGACTAACTATGGCTACACCTTC. Its protein product is CSVGETNYGYTF.

In DNA form, the CDR3 reads TGCAGTGCTAGTGCGGACAAAACGAGCTCCTATAATTCACCCCTCCACTTT. It is translated as CSASADKTSSYNSPLHF. V usage is TRBV20-1 and J usage is TRBJ1-6, with a tentative D call TRBD1 (5 bases). Germline V gene lookup returns CDR1 DFQATT and CDR2 SNEGSKA (reference sequence). This CDR3 contains 17 residues. With 3 bases removed from V and 0 bases from J, the gap between germline ends came to 15 bases.

The rearrangement uses TRBV24-1 and TRBJ1-5; D unclear. The CDR3 runs 15 residues. Per germline, CDR1 KGHDR and CDR2 SFDVKD. V dropped 3 bases and J dropped 3 bases, with 11 bases sitting between them. The CDR3 protein is CATSDTRVPNQPQHF. The CDR3 DNA follows: TGTGCCACCAGTGATACGCGGGTACCCAATCAGCCCCAGCATTTT.

The genes are TRBV6-5 and TRBJ1-1; 9 bases map to TRBD1. The junction had 17 bases not matched to a gene; V was cut back by 11 bases and J by 10 bases. Germline values: CDR1 MNHEY, CDR2 SVGAGI. The CDR3 is 14 amino acids. The CDR3 loop reads CACKSGQGRLVAFF. The CDR3 nucleotides are TGTGCCTGCAAAAGCGGACAGGGGCGGTTAGTAGCTTTCTTT.

The chain carries TRBV29-1 and TRBJ1-5, with 9 bases aligning to TRBD1. V trimming: 4 bases; J trimming: 8 bases; junction bases outside the gene matches: 9. Germline lookup yields CDR1 SQVTM and CDR2 ANQGSEA. This CDR3 region has 14 residues. As DNA, the CDR3 is TGCAGCGTTGCACTCGGACAGGGGTGGGAGCCCCAGCATTTT. It specifies CSVALGQGWEPQHF.

V is TRBV4-1 and J is TRBJ2-2; D not certain. The germline gives CDR1 MGHRA, CDR2 YSYEKL. The CDR3 sequence is 16 residues long. The germline V and J ends were trimmed by 4 bases and 1 base, with 13 bases remaining between them. The CDR3 loop is CASSPRLPENTGELFF. CDR3 in DNA: TGCGCCAGCAGCCCCAGGTTACCGGAGAACACCGGGGAGCTGTTTTTT.

The rearrangement joins TRBV5-5 to TRBJ2-7; maybe TRBD2 (5 bases). V was trimmed by 0 bases and J by 3 bases, leaving 10 bases between them. Germline V gene data show CDR1 as SGHKS and CDR2 as YYEKEE (reference sequence). This CDR3 spans 14 amino acids. CDR3 nucleotides: TGTGCCAGCAGCTTGGCTTTGAGGGTCTACGAGCAGTACTTC. This encodes CASSLALRVYEQYF.